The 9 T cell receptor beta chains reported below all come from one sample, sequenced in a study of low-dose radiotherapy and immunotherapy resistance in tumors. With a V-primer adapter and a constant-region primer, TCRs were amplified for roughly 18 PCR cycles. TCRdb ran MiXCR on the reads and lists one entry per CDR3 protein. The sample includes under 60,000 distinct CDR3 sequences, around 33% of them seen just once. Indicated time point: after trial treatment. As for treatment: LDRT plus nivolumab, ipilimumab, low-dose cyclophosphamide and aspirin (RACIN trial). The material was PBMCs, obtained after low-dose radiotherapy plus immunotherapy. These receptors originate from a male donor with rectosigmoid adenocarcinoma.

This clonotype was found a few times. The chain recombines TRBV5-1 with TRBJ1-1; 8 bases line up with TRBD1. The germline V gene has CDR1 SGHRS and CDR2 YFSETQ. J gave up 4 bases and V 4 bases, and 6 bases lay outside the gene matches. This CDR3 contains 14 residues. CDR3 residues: CASSDTGGTTEAFF. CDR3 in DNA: TGCGCCAGCAGCGATACAGGGGGGACCACTGAAGCTTTCTTT.

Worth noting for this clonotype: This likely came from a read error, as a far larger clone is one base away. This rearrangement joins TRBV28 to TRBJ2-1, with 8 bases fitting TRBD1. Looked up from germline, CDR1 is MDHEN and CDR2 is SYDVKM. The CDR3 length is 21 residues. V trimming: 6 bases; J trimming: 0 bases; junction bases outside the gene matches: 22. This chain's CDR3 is CASSQARGQVVGGHSYNEQFF. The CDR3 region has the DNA TGTGCCAGCAGCCAAGCCCGGGGACAGGTGGTAGGGGGGCACTCCTACAATGAGCAGTTCTTC.

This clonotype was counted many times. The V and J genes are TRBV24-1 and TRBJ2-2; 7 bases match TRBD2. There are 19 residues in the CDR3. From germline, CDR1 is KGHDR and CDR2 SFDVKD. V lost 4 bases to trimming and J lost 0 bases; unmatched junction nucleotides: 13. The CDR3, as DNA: TGTGCCACCAGTGAGCCGCGGGCGGGAGTGCGACCGAACACCGGGGAGCTGTTTTTT. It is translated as CATSEPRAGVRPNTGELFF.

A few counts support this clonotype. In nucleotides, the CDR3 is TGTGCCAGTGAGACCCCCCGGGACAGGGGCACAGATACGCAGTATTTT. As protein: CASETPRDRGTDTQYF. The gene calls are TRBV28 and TRBJ2-3, with 9 bases matching TRBD1. The germline V gene encodes CDR1 MDHEN and CDR2 SYDVKM. The CDR3 length is 16 residues. The ends lost 9 bases at V and 1 base at J; junction bases unmatched: 11.

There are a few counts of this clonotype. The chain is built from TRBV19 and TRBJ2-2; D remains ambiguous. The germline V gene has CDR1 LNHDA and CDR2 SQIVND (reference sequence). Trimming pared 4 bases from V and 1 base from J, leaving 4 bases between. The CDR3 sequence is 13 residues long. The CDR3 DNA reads TGTGCCAGTAGTAGACAGAACACCGGGGAGCTGTTTTTT. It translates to CASSRQNTGELFF. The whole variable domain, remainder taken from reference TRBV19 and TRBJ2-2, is DGGITQSPKYLFRKEGQNVTLSCEQNLNHDAMYWYRQDPGQGLRLIYYSQIVNDFQKGDIAEGYSVSREKKESFPLTVTSAQKNPTAFYLCASSRQNTGELFFGEGSRLTVL.

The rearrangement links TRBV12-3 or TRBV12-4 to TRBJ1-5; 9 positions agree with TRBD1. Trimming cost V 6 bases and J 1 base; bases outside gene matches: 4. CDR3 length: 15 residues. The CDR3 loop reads CASRGQGLSNQPQHF. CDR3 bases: TGTGCCAGCAGGGGACAGGGTTTAAGCAATCAGCCCCAGCATTTT.

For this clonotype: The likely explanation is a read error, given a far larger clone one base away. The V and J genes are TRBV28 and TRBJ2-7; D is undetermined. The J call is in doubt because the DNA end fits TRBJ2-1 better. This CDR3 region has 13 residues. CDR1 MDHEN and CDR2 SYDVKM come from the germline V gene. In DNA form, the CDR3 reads TGTGCCGGCAGTTTTCGAGACCCCAATGAGCAGTTCTTC. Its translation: CAGSFRDPNEQFF.

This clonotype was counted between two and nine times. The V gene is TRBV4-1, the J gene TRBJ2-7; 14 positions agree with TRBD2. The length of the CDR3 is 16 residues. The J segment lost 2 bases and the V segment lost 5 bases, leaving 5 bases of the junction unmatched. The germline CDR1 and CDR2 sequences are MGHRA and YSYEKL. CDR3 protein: CASSTRLAGGTYEQYF. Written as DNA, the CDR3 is TGCGCCAGCAGCACCCGACTAGCGGGAGGGACCTACGAGCAGTACTTC.

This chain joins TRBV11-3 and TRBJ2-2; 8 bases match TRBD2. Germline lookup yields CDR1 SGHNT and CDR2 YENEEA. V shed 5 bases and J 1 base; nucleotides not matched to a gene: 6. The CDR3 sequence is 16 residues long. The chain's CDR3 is CASSLTGTRNTGELFF. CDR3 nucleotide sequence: TGTGCCAGCAGCCTCACCGGGACTAGGAACACCGGGGAGCTGTTTTTT.